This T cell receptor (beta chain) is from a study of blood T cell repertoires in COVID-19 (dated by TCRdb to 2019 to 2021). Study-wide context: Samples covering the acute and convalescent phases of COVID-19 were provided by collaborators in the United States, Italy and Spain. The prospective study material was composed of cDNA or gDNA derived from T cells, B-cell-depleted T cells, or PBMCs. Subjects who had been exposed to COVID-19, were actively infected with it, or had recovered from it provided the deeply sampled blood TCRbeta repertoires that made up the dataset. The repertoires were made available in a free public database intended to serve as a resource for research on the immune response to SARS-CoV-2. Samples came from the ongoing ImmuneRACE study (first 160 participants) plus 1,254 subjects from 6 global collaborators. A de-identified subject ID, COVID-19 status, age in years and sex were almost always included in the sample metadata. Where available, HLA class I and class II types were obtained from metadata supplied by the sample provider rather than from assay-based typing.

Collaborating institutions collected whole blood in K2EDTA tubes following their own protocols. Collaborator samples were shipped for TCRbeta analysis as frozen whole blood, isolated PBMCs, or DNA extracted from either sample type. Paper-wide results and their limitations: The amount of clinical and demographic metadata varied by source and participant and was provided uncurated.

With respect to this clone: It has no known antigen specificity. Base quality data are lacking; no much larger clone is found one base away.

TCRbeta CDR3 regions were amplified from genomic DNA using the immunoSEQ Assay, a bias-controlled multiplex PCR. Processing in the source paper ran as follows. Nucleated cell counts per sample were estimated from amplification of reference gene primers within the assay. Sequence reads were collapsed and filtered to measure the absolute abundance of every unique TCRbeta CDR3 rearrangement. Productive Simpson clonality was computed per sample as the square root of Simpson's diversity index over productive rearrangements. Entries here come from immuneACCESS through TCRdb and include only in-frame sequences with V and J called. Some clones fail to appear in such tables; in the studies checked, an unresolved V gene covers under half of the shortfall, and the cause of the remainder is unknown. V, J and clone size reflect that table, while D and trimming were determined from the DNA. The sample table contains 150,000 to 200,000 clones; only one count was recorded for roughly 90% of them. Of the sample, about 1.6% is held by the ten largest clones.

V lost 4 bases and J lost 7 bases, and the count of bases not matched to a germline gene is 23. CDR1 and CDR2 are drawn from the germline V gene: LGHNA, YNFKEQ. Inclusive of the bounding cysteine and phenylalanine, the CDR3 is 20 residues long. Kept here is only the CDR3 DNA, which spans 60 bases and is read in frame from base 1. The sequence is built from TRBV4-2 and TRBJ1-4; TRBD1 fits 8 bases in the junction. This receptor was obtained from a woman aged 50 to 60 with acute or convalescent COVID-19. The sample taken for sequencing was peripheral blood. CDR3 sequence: CASSPKIISGGRILPEKLFF. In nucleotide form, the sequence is TGTGCCAGCAGCCCCAAGATTATCTCAGGGGGCCGAATTTTACCTGAAAAACTGTTTTTT.